The rows below give T cell receptor beta chains drawn from one sample of a study of cytomegalovirus exposure and HLA in healthy donors. Measured with immunoSEQ multiplex PCR; TCRdb has only the in-frame clones, and not every one. This sample has fewer than 150,000 clones, with around nine tenths found just once. Sample: PBMCs. These receptors were obtained from a man younger than 30 in good health and CMV-seropositive. CDR3s include the opening cysteine and the closing phenylalanine or tryptophan. Fields, in order: V gene, J gene, D gene, clone size, CDR3 protein, CDR3 DNA. The D gene is left open where the match is weak. Where a row states a size, it is once, few, many or the class of an expanded clone; other rows omit it.

v_call: TRBV28; j_call: TRBJ2-2; d_call: .; clone_size: .; cdr3_aa: CASSFEGEAQTGELFF; cdr3_nt: TGTGCCAGCAGTTTCGAGGGAGAGGCCCAAACCGGGGAGCTGTTTTTT
v_call: TRBV27; j_call: TRBJ1-1; d_call: .; clone_size: .; cdr3_aa: CASSLETSNTEAFF; cdr3_nt: TGTGCCAGCAGTTTAGAGACTTCGAACACTGAAGCTTTCTTT
v_call: TRBV5-5; j_call: TRBJ1-1; d_call: TRBD1; clone_size: .; cdr3_aa: CASSLTTGGMNTEAFF; cdr3_nt: TGTGCCAGCAGCTTGACGACAGGGGGGATGAACACTGAAGCTTTCTTT
v_call: TRBV6-1; j_call: TRBJ1-2; d_call: .; clone_size: .; cdr3_aa: CASAKSGNYGYTF; cdr3_nt: TGTGCCAGCGCAAAGTCAGGGAACTATGGCTACACCTTC
v_call: TRBV27; j_call: TRBJ1-2; d_call: .; clone_size: .; cdr3_aa: CASSLLPVSAYGYTF; cdr3_nt: TGTGCCAGCAGTTTATTACCAGTGAGCGCCTATGGCTACACCTTC
v_call: TRBV6-5; j_call: TRBJ2-2; d_call: .; clone_size: .; cdr3_aa: CASSLRTGELFF; cdr3_nt: TGTGCCAGCAGTCTTCGCACCGGGGAGCTGTTTTTT
v_call: TRBV2; j_call: TRBJ1-6; d_call: .; clone_size: few; cdr3_aa: CASKTGGYSPLHF; cdr3_nt: TGTGCCAGCAAAACGGGGGGCTATTCACCCCTCCACTTT
v_call: TRBV7-2; j_call: TRBJ1-1; d_call: .; clone_size: .; cdr3_aa: CASSLRSGTAFF; cdr3_nt: TGTGCCAGCAGCTTACGTTCAGGTACAGCTTTCTTT
v_call: TRBV16; j_call: TRBJ1-2; d_call: TRBD1; clone_size: once; cdr3_aa: CASSQNHKGQGNYGYTF; cdr3_nt: TGTGCCAGCAGCCAAAACCACAAGGGACAGGGGAACTATGGCTACACCTTC
v_call: TRBV4-2; j_call: TRBJ1-2; d_call: .; clone_size: .; cdr3_aa: CASSSGGIVNYGYTF; cdr3_nt: TGTGCCAGCAGCTCGGGGGGTATTGTAAACTATGGCTACACCTTC
v_call: TRBV6-5; j_call: TRBJ2-1; d_call: .; clone_size: .; cdr3_aa: CASSYDRSSYNEQFF; cdr3_nt: TGTGCCAGCAGCTACGACAGGAGCTCCTACAATGAGCAGTTCTTC
v_call: TRBV28; j_call: TRBJ1-5; d_call: TRBD1; clone_size: .; cdr3_aa: CASSYQGVSQHF; cdr3_nt: TGTGCCAGCAGTTATCAGGGGGTCTCCCAGCATTTT
v_call: TRBV20-1; j_call: TRBJ1-1; d_call: .; clone_size: .; cdr3_aa: CSATDTEAFF; cdr3_nt: TGCAGTGCTACAGACACTGAAGCTTTCTTT
v_call: TRBV4-2; j_call: TRBJ2-5; d_call: TRBD1; clone_size: .; cdr3_aa: CASSQGTGVAKTQYF; cdr3_nt: TGTGCCAGCAGCCAAGGAACAGGGGTGGCAAAGACCCAGTACTTC
v_call: TRBV2; j_call: TRBJ2-5; d_call: .; clone_size: .; cdr3_aa: CASSKDSQETQYF; cdr3_nt: TGTGCCAGCAGTAAGGACAGCCAAGAGACCCAGTACTTC
v_call: TRBV13; j_call: TRBJ2-1; d_call: .; clone_size: .; cdr3_aa: CASSIDSYNEQFF; cdr3_nt: TGTGCCAGCAGCATAGACAGCTACAATGAGCAGTTCTTC
v_call: TRBV6-6; j_call: TRBJ2-7; d_call: TRBD1; clone_size: .; cdr3_aa: CASSYSPGQGYEQYF; cdr3_nt: TGTGCCAGCAGTTACTCGCCGGGACAGGGGTACGAGCAGTACTTC
v_call: TRBV6-1; j_call: TRBJ2-7; d_call: TRBD2; clone_size: .; cdr3_aa: CASSELAGGSNEQYF; cdr3_nt: TGTGCCAGCAGTGAACTAGCGGGGGGGAGCAACGAGCAGTACTTC
v_call: TRBV12-5; j_call: TRBJ1-2; d_call: .; clone_size: .; cdr3_aa: CASGFATDTVTNYGYTF; cdr3_nt: TGTGCTAGTGGTTTCGCGACAGATACTGTGACTAACTATGGCTACACCTTC
v_call: TRBV27; j_call: TRBJ2-5; d_call: TRBD1; clone_size: .; cdr3_aa: CATTGDGETQYF; cdr3_nt: TGTGCCACGACAGGGGATGGGGAGACCCAGTACTTC
v_call: TRBV4-2; j_call: TRBJ1-1; d_call: TRBD1; clone_size: .; cdr3_aa: CASSQDLRTGVEAFF; cdr3_nt: TGTGCCAGCAGCCAAGATCTTAGGACAGGGGTCGAAGCTTTCTTT
v_call: TRBV5-1; j_call: TRBJ1-5; d_call: TRBD1; clone_size: .; cdr3_aa: CASSWGTGDNQPQHF; cdr3_nt: TGCGCCAGCAGCTGGGGGACAGGGGATAATCAGCCCCAGCATTTT
v_call: TRBV14; j_call: TRBJ2-3; d_call: TRBD2; clone_size: .; cdr3_aa: CASSQVTSGGFTDTQYF; cdr3_nt: TGTGCCAGCAGCCAAGTGACTAGCGGGGGGTTCACAGATACGCAGTATTTT
v_call: TRBV5-6; j_call: TRBJ2-7; d_call: TRBD1; clone_size: .; cdr3_aa: CASSPRQGPLAEQYF; cdr3_nt: TGTGCCAGCAGCCCCCGACAGGGGCCCCTCGCGGAGCAGTACTTC
v_call: TRBV28; j_call: TRBJ1-1; d_call: TRBD1; clone_size: .; cdr3_aa: CASSPGQTGSEAFF; cdr3_nt: TGTGCCAGCAGTCCGGGACAGACGGGCTCTGAAGCTTTCTTT
v_call: TRBV6-5; j_call: TRBJ1-5; d_call: TRBD1; clone_size: few; cdr3_aa: CASRPDRYNQPQHF; cdr3_nt: TGTGCCAGCAGGCCGGACAGGTACAATCAGCCCCAGCATTTT
v_call: TRBV6-4; j_call: TRBJ1-1; d_call: .; clone_size: few; cdr3_aa: CASSLDSTNTEAFF; cdr3_nt: TGTGCCAGCAGTCTGGACAGCACCAACACTGAAGCTTTCTTT
v_call: TRBV7-2; j_call: TRBJ2-2; d_call: .; clone_size: .; cdr3_aa: CASSPGSGNTGELFF; cdr3_nt: TGTGCCAGCAGCCCAGGATCGGGAAACACCGGGGAGCTGTTTTTT
v_call: TRBV5-6; j_call: TRBJ2-1; d_call: TRBD2; clone_size: .; cdr3_aa: CASSLPRGDNEQFF; cdr3_nt: TGTGCCAGCAGCCTCCCCCGGGGGGATAATGAGCAGTTCTTC
v_call: TRBV13; j_call: TRBJ1-1; d_call: .; clone_size: few; cdr3_aa: CASSLGRSAGTEAFF; cdr3_nt: TGTGCCAGCAGCTTGGGCAGGTCGGCAGGCACTGAAGCTTTCTTT
v_call: TRBV6-5; j_call: TRBJ2-1; d_call: TRBD2; clone_size: .; cdr3_aa: CASSSSSGGPYNEQFF; cdr3_nt: TGTGCCAGCAGTTCCTCTAGCGGGGGGCCCTACAATGAGCAGTTCTTC
v_call: TRBV18; j_call: TRBJ2-5; d_call: .; clone_size: .; cdr3_aa: CASSPTQQETQYF; cdr3_nt: TGTGCCAGCTCACCTACACAACAAGAGACCCAGTACTTC
v_call: TRBV4-3; j_call: TRBJ2-1; d_call: TRBD2; clone_size: few; cdr3_aa: CASSALAGEDNEQFF; cdr3_nt: TGCGCCAGCAGCGCCCTAGCGGGGGAGGACAATGAGCAGTTCTTC
v_call: TRBV6-5; j_call: TRBJ1-1; d_call: .; clone_size: .; cdr3_aa: CASNSQGHEAFF; cdr3_nt: TGTGCCAGCAACTCCCAGGGCCATGAAGCTTTCTTT
v_call: TRBV4-1; j_call: TRBJ2-3; d_call: .; clone_size: once; cdr3_aa: CASSHPGQTDTQYF; cdr3_nt: TGCGCCAGCAGCCACCCCGGACAGACAGATACGCAGTATTTT
v_call: TRBV11-2; j_call: TRBJ2-1; d_call: TRBD2; clone_size: .; cdr3_aa: CASSPVGGGFYEQFF; cdr3_nt: TGTGCCAGCAGCCCGGTCGGGGGGGGTTTCTATGAGCAGTTCTTC
v_call: TRBV5-6; j_call: TRBJ2-7; d_call: TRBD1; clone_size: .; cdr3_aa: CASSLVQGSSYEQYF; cdr3_nt: TGTGCCAGCAGCTTGGTACAGGGGTCCTCCTACGAGCAGTACTTC
v_call: TRBV2; j_call: TRBJ2-2; d_call: .; clone_size: .; cdr3_aa: CASRGSPNTGELFF; cdr3_nt: TGTGCCAGCAGGGGCAGCCCGAACACCGGGGAGCTGTTTTTT
v_call: TRBV4-1; j_call: TRBJ1-6; d_call: .; clone_size: once; cdr3_aa: CASSQERGRNSPLHF; cdr3_nt: TGCGCCAGCAGCCAAGAGCGGGGTCGTAATTCACCCCTCCACTTT
v_call: TRBV6-6; j_call: TRBJ1-2; d_call: .; clone_size: few; cdr3_aa: CASSYLQGLILYGYTF; cdr3_nt: TGTGCCAGCAGTTACCTTCAGGGGCTGATCCTTTATGGCTACACCTTC
v_call: TRBV6-1; j_call: TRBJ1-2; d_call: .; clone_size: .; cdr3_aa: CASSEGEGFYGYTF; cdr3_nt: TGTGCCAGCAGTGAAGGAGAGGGCTTCTATGGCTACACCTTC
v_call: TRBV6-6; j_call: TRBJ2-5; d_call: TRBD2; clone_size: .; cdr3_aa: CASSSGWRGVVETQYF; cdr3_nt: TGTGCCAGCAGTTCTGGATGGCGGGGGGTAGTTGAGACCCAGTACTTC
v_call: TRBV28; j_call: TRBJ2-7; d_call: .; clone_size: .; cdr3_aa: CASSLTVTLYEQYF; cdr3_nt: TGTGCCAGCAGTCTCACAGTTACCCTCTACGAGCAGTACTTC
v_call: TRBV30; j_call: TRBJ1-1; d_call: .; clone_size: .; cdr3_aa: CAWSELSENTEAFF; cdr3_nt: TGTGCCTGGAGTGAGTTGTCAGAGAACACTGAAGCTTTCTTT
v_call: TRBV11-2; j_call: TRBJ2-6; d_call: .; clone_size: .; cdr3_aa: CASSLSSVLISGANVLTF; cdr3_nt: TGTGCCAGCAGCTTATCTAGCGTGCTTATCTCTGGGGCCAACGTCCTGACTTTC
v_call: TRBV15; j_call: TRBJ2-1; d_call: .; clone_size: .; cdr3_aa: CATSRAAGLREQFF; cdr3_nt: TGTGCCACCAGCAGAGCCGCCGGCCTACGGGAACAGTTCTTC
v_call: TRBV7-9; j_call: TRBJ2-3; d_call: .; clone_size: .; cdr3_aa: CASSFTGHTDTQYF; cdr3_nt: TGTGCCAGCAGCTTTACAGGGCACACAGATACGCAGTATTTT
v_call: TRBV18; j_call: TRBJ2-7; d_call: TRBD1; clone_size: .; cdr3_aa: CASSLSQGATKEQYF; cdr3_nt: TGTGCCAGCTCACTATCTCAGGGGGCTACTAAGGAGCAGTACTTC
v_call: TRBV4-1; j_call: TRBJ2-2; d_call: TRBD2; clone_size: .; cdr3_aa: CASSQGTSGGADGELFF; cdr3_nt: TGCGCCAGCAGCCAAGGTACTAGCGGGGGGGCCGACGGGGAGCTGTTTTTT
v_call: TRBV5-1; j_call: TRBJ1-3; d_call: .; clone_size: .; cdr3_aa: CASSPSPGGTGNTIYF; cdr3_nt: TGCGCCAGCAGCCCCTCTCCGGGAGGGACTGGAAACACCATATATTTT
v_call: TRBV29-1; j_call: TRBJ1-6; d_call: .; clone_size: .; cdr3_aa: CSPRGGNSSSSYNSPLHF; cdr3_nt: TGCAGCCCCCGGGGGGGCAACAGCTCGAGCTCCTATAATTCACCCCTCCACTTT
v_call: TRBV5-1; j_call: TRBJ2-7; d_call: .; clone_size: .; cdr3_aa: CASSVTATSYEQYF; cdr3_nt: TGCGCCAGCAGCGTGACAGCTACCTCCTACGAGCAGTACTTC
v_call: TRBV29-1; j_call: TRBJ2-2; d_call: .; clone_size: .; cdr3_aa: CSVGRGGTGELFF; cdr3_nt: TGCAGCGTTGGTAGGGGGGGCACCGGGGAGCTGTTTTTT
v_call: TRBV5-4; j_call: TRBJ2-1; d_call: .; clone_size: .; cdr3_aa: CASSPRGASGSYNEQFF; cdr3_nt: TGTGCCAGCAGCCCCCGGGGAGCGTCGGGCTCCTACAATGAGCAGTTCTTC
v_call: TRBV19; j_call: TRBJ1-2; d_call: .; clone_size: few; cdr3_aa: CASSPSTIHYGYTF; cdr3_nt: TGTGCCAGTAGTCCATCGACAATTCACTATGGCTACACCTTC
v_call: TRBV6-1; j_call: TRBJ1-2; d_call: TRBD1; clone_size: .; cdr3_aa: CASSNPGQTYGYTF; cdr3_nt: TGTGCCAGCAGTAATCCGGGACAGACCTATGGCTACACCTTC